This TCR beta chain appears in the sequencing data of a study of OX40 agonist ivuxolimab in advanced cancers. Study as a whole: Ivuxolimab, which is an agonistic anti-OX40 (CD134) antibody, was administered to the patients. Whole-study results and caveats: In CD8+ T cells, expanded clones were on average more numerous than in CD4+.

As concerns this clone: Antigen unknown.

Method: immunoSEQ multiplex PCR; TCRdb's copy keeps in-frame clones and lacks some. The sample consists of about 58,000 clones, less than 85% of them appearing once. Samples of blood were obtained at baseline, on cycle 4 day 1, and on cycle 7 day 1. The CDR3 has 15 amino acids. CDR1 and CDR2 (germline): MNHEY, SMNVEV (reference sequence). The V end lost 1 base, the J end lost 5 bases, and 14 bases lay between the germline ends. The starting material was CD4+ or CD8+ T cells sorted from blood, obtained in a trial of the OX40 agonist ivuxolimab. J is TRBJ1-1 and V is TRBV27, with D possibly being TRBD1 (6 bases). The receptor's source is an adult with an advanced solid tumor such as melanoma, head and neck, liver or kidney cancer. The CDR3 loop is CASSLYPGVGTEAFF. DNA for the CDR3: TGTGCCAGCAGTTTATATCCAGGGGTCGGAACTGAAGCTTTCTTT.